The 30 T cell receptor beta chains below were found in one sample sequenced in a study of Ad26.COV2.S vaccination and SARS-CoV-2 variants. Assay used: immunoSEQ multiplex PCR; TCRdb lists only in-frame clones, some missing. The table records about 440,000 clones, about 83% of them present only once. Sample treatment: about 20 received Ad26.COV2.S at low or high dose, single or two shots; about five received placebo; per-sample allocation not given. Samples analyzed were those drawn on day 63 after the first vaccine or placebo injection. Sequenced material: peripheral blood, taken in a trial of Ad26.COV2.S vaccine versus placebo. The receptors were sampled from a person aged 18-65 years who received the Ad26.COV2.S COVID-19 vaccine or a placebo.

The chain recombines TRBV3-1 (or the pseudogene TRBV3-2) with TRBJ2-2, with D tentatively TRBD2 (5 bases). This CDR3 comprises 18 residues. The ends were cut back, 4 bases at V and 3 bases at J, with 21 bases in the middle. From germline, CDR1 is LGHDT and CDR2 YNNKEL (reference sequence). CDR3 sequence (DNA): TGTGCCAGCAGCCGAAGATTGGCTAGCACCCGATACACCGGGGAGCTGTTTTTT. It codes for CASSRRLASTRYTGELFF.

V is TRBV28 and J is TRBJ2-2, with a tentative D call TRBD2 (6 bases). This CDR3 has 15 residues. Trimming left V 3 bases short and J 7 bases short, with 15 bases between. Germline CDR1 MDHEN, CDR2 SYDVKM. CDR3 in DNA: TGTGCCAGCAGTTTTTTGCAGGAGGGGTACGGGGAGCTGTTTTTT. Translated, it gives CASSFLQEGYGELFF.

This clone was seen a single time. This sequence joins TRBV9 and TRBJ1-3; 9 nucleotides agree with TRBD1. The CDR3 sequence is 16 residues long. Germline lookup yields CDR1 SGDLS and CDR2 YYNGEE. V lost 0 bases to trimming and J lost 1 base; unmatched junction nucleotides: 2. Here the CDR3 reads CASSVVGTGSGNTIYF. CDR3 DNA: TGTGCCAGCAGCGTAGTCGGGACAGGGTCTGGAAACACCATATATTTT.

The rearrangement joins TRBV15 to TRBJ1-6; 7 positions agree with TRBD1. Looked up from germline, CDR1 is LNHNV and CDR2 is YYDKDF (reference sequence). The CDR3 runs 15 residues. J lost 7 bases, V lost 6 bases, and 9 bases had no gene match. In nucleotides, the CDR3 is TGTGCCACCAGACATAGGACAGGAACCAATTCACCCCTCCACTTT. This gives the protein CATRHRTGTNSPLHF.

The J gene is TRBJ1-1, the V gene TRBV11-2; D not certain. V was cut by 1 base and J by 3 bases, with 12 bases left in between. Germline assignment: CDR1 SGHAT and CDR2 FQNNGV. The CDR3 consists of 15 residues. The CDR3 nucleotides are TGTGCCAGCAGCTTAGGCCTATCCCGGGACACTGAAGCTTTCTTT. Amino acid sequence: CASSLGLSRDTEAFF. Together with reference TRBV11-2 and TRBJ1-1, the CDR3 gives the full variable domain: EAGVAQSPRYKIIEKRQSVAFWCNPISGHATLYWYQQILGQGPKLLIQFQNNGVVDDSQLPKDRFSAERLKGVDSTLKIQPAKLEDSAVYLCASSLGLSRDTEAFFGQGTRLTVV.

This chain links TRBV20-1 with TRBJ1-5, with unresolved D. Germline CDR1 is DFQATT and CDR2 is SNEGSKA (reference sequence). The CDR3 totals 16 residues. Trimming removed 3 bases at V and 2 bases at J, with 17 bases between. As DNA, the CDR3 is TGCAGTGCTAGTTATGGGGAGGGATCGGGCAATCAGCCCCAGCATTTT. It is translated as CSASYGEGSGNQPQHF.

The V and J genes are TRBV5-4 and TRBJ1-1; no reliable D call. Germline V lookup: CDR1 SGHNT, CDR2 YYREEE (reference sequence). The ends were cut back, 1 base at V and 5 bases at J, with 18 bases in the middle. This CDR3 has 16 amino acids. In nucleotides, the CDR3 is TGTGCCAGCAGCTTGTTTTACCCCGATCCGAAGACTGAAGCTTTCTTT. This encodes CASSLFYPDPKTEAFF.

The count of this clone is one. The chain recombines TRBV5-1 with TRBJ2-3, with TRBD1 as a possible D gene (6 bases). Germline CDR1 reads SGHRS; CDR2 reads YFSETQ. V was trimmed by 4 bases and J by 0 bases, leaving 18 bases between them. The CDR3 consists of 17 residues. This chain's CDR3 is CASSGTNRATSTDTQYF. As DNA, the CDR3 is TGCGCCAGCAGCGGAACTAACAGGGCGACTAGCACAGATACGCAGTATTTT.

V usage is TRBV30 and J usage is TRBJ2-5, with 10 nucleotides matching TRBD2. The germline V gene has CDR1 GTSNPN and CDR2 SVGIG (reference sequence). Trimming at V came to 4 bases and at J to 5 bases, leaving 7 bases not matched to a gene. This CDR3 comprises 14 residues. In DNA form, the CDR3 reads TGTGCCTGGACTAGCGGGAGAGGTTTTGAGACCCAGTACTTC. It is translated as CAWTSGRGFETQYF.

This clone was counted once. CDR3 in amino acids: CAISDLPSGSDEAFF. In DNA form, the CDR3 reads TGTGCCATCAGTGACTTGCCCTCAGGGTCCGATGAAGCTTTCTTT. V is TRBV10-3 and J is TRBJ1-1, with TRBD1 as a possible D gene (5 bases). CDR1 ENHRY and CDR2 SYGVKD come from the germline V gene. The germline V and J ends were trimmed by 3 bases and 7 bases, with 18 bases remaining between them. There are 15 residues in the CDR3.

The chain links TRBV19 to TRBJ1-1; D is possibly TRBD1 (5 bases). The CDR3 totals 11 residues. The germline V and J ends were trimmed by 5 bases and 8 bases, with 9 bases remaining between them. Germline V gene sequence: CDR1 LNHDA, CDR2 SQIVND (reference sequence). In DNA, the CDR3 is TGTGCCAGTAGTCTGGACAAAGAAGCTTTCTTT. Its protein is CASSLDKEAFF.

This chain uses TRBV25-1 with TRBJ2-7; D is undetermined. CDR3 length: 12 amino acids. V was trimmed by 3 bases and J by 5 bases, leaving 8 bases between them. CDR1 and CDR2 from the germline V gene are MGHDK and SYGVNS. The CDR3 sequence is CASSDSADEQYF. In DNA form, the CDR3 reads TGTGCCAGCAGTGACAGCGCCGACGAGCAGTACTTC.

The CDR3 bases are TGCGCCAGCAGCTTGGTACTAGACAATGAGCAGTTCTTC. It specifies CASSLVLDNEQFF. The chain uses TRBV5-1 and TRBJ2-1, with a weak D call TRBD2 (5 bases). This CDR3 comprises 13 residues. Germline assignment: CDR1 SGHRS and CDR2 YFSETQ. V was clipped by 0 bases and J by 5 bases, with 6 bases between them.

The rearrangement uses TRBV11-1 and TRBJ2-5, with D tentatively TRBD1 (6 bases). The V gene lost 6 bases and the J gene lost 2 bases, with 10 bases spanning the gap. The CDR3 totals 13 residues. In germline, CDR1 is SGHAT, CDR2 FQDESV (reference sequence). This CDR3 is CASRHREQETQYF. The CDR3 nucleotides are TGTGCCAGCAGACACAGGGAACAAGAGACCCAGTACTTC.

This clone is a singleton in its sample. This chain joins TRBV7-2 and TRBJ2-7; tentative D call: TRBD2 (6 bases). V gave up 1 base and J gave up 1 base, with 11 bases separating them. The CDR3 has 15 residues. Germline CDR1 and CDR2: SGHTA and FQGNSA. DNA for the CDR3: TGTGCCAGCAGCTTAGTGGTGGGAGGTTCCTACGAGCAGTACTTC. The encoded protein is CASSLVVGGSYEQYF.

The genes are TRBV28 and TRBJ1-3; 9 nucleotides agree with TRBD1. The germline gives CDR1 MDHEN, CDR2 SYDVKM. V was pared by 3 bases and J by 7 bases, with 7 bases of the junction left unmatched. The CDR3 runs 15 residues. CDR3 region: CASSLPGTGRNTIYF. The CDR3 bases are TGTGCCAGCAGTTTGCCGGGGACAGGGAGGAACACCATATATTTT.

V usage is TRBV12-2 and J usage is TRBJ1-2; the table's TRBD1 call for D was not verified on the DNA. TRBV12-2 has pseudogene status. The CDR3 is made up of 13 amino acids. As DNA, the CDR3 is TGTGCAAGTCGCTTAGCGCTCCCAGTAGGCTACACCTTC. This translates into CASRLALPVGYTF.

The chain links TRBV28 to TRBJ2-1, with TRBD2 matching 10 bases. The germline V gene has CDR1 MDHEN and CDR2 SYDVKM. The length of the CDR3 is 20 residues. V shed 4 bases, J shed 0 bases, and the junction held 15 bases outside the gene matches. CDR3: CASSSPVTSGTQYSYNEQFF. CDR3 coding DNA: TGTGCCAGCAGTTCACCCGTCACTAGCGGGACTCAGTACTCCTACAATGAGCAGTTCTTC.

V and J are TRBV5-1 and TRBJ2-1, with D possibly matching TRBD2 (7 bases). Germline V gene lookup returns CDR1 SGHRS and CDR2 YFSETQ. The CDR3 extends over 16 amino acids. V dropped 1 base and J dropped 4 bases, with 15 bases sitting between them. The CDR3 is CASSLSRGPGYNEQFF. CDR3 sequence (DNA): TGCGCCAGCAGCTTGTCGCGGGGGCCCGGGTACAATGAGCAGTTCTTC.

The V and J genes are TRBV7-2 and TRBJ2-5; TRBD2 matches 8 bases. This CDR3 has 17 residues. CDR1 is SGHTA and CDR2 is FQGNSA in the germline V gene. V gave up 6 bases and J gave up 1 base; unmatched junction bases: 13. In DNA, the CDR3 is TGTGCCAGCAGTGATCGCCGACTAGCGAAGCCCCAAGAGACCCAGTACTTC. Translated, it gives CASSDRRLAKPQETQYF.

This clone was picked up one time. The rearrangement links TRBV5-6 to TRBJ1-2; tentative D call: TRBD1 (6 bases). This CDR3 has 16 residues. The germline V gene has CDR1 SGHDT and CDR2 YYEEEE. The V end was cut by 5 bases, the J end by 3 bases, with 20 bases between. CDR3 loop: CASRPTPGAADYGYTF. In nucleotides, the CDR3 is TGTGCCAGCAGACCTACTCCGGGGGCGGCAGACTATGGCTACACCTTC.

In DNA form, the CDR3 reads TGTGCCAGCTCACAAGACAGAGACGAGCAGTACTTC. Its protein is CASSQDRDEQYF. The gene calls are TRBV18 and TRBJ2-7; tentative D call: TRBD1 (5 bases). The CDR3 is made up of 12 amino acids. The V gene's germline CDR1 is KGHSH and CDR2 LQKENI. V was trimmed by 4 bases and J by 5 bases, leaving 9 bases between them.

The V call is TRBV7-2, the J call TRBJ2-5; TRBD2 aligns across 7 bases. The V and J ends lost 5 bases and 5 bases, in that order; junction bases with no gene match: 8. This CDR3 contains 14 residues. Germline loops: CDR1 SGHTA, CDR2 FQGNSA. DNA of the CDR3: TGTGCCAGCAGCCCCGGGGGGACTACGGAGACCCAGTACTTC. The encoded protein is CASSPGGTTETQYF.

V is TRBV11-2 and J is TRBJ2-7; the D gene is possibly TRBD1 (6 bases). The ends were cut back, 3 bases at V and 1 base at J, with 16 bases in the middle. The CDR3 contains 16 residues. The germline V gene encodes CDR1 SGHAT and CDR2 FQNNGV. CDR3 in amino acids: CASSFSSGAQSYEQYF. CDR3 in DNA: TGTGCCAGCAGCTTCTCTTCAGGGGCCCAATCCTACGAGCAGTACTTC.

The chain carries TRBV4-1 and TRBJ1-4, with 9 bases lining up with TRBD1. The J segment lost 11 bases and the V segment lost 1 base, leaving 8 bases of the junction unmatched. CDR1 and CDR2 (germline): MGHRA, YSYEKL. The CDR3 is 15 residues long. The CDR3 DNA sequence: TGCGCCAGCAGCCAAGCGGACAGGGGCGGTGTGAAACTGTTTTTT. Its translation is CASSQADRGGVKLFF.

The chain joins TRBV18 to TRBJ2-1; no definite D call. The CDR3 spans 17 residues. Germline V gene data show CDR1 as KGHSH and CDR2 as LQKENI. Trimming took off 4 bases at V and 0 bases at J, with 16 bases between the two ends. In nucleotides, the CDR3 is TGTGCCAGCTCACTCGACCGGTTTTTGAGCTCCTACAATGAGCAGTTCTTC. Its protein product is CASSLDRFLSSYNEQFF.

The gene calls are TRBV4-3 and TRBJ1-3, with 11 bases fitting TRBD1. The CDR3 contains 16 residues. The trim removed 1 base at V and 6 bases at J, leaving 5 bases unmatched. CDR1 and CDR2 (germline): LGHNA, YSLEER. The CDR3 sequence is CASSQGGGQGANTIYF. For the CDR3, the DNA is TGCGCCAGCAGCCAAGGGGGTGGACAGGGGGCAAACACCATATATTTT.

This rearrangement joins TRBV5-4 to TRBJ1-3; 8 bases line up with TRBD1. Germline V gene lookup returns CDR1 SGHNT and CDR2 YYREEE (reference sequence). The CDR3 consists of 14 residues. Trimming removed 4 bases from V and 6 bases from J; junction bases left unmatched: 6. CDR3 nucleotide sequence: TGTGCCAGCAGCGTGGACAGGGCTTTAAACACCATATATTTT. It encodes CASSVDRALNTIYF.

The chain recombines TRBV4-2 with TRBJ2-1; D is perhaps TRBD2 (6 bases). Per germline, CDR1 LGHNA and CDR2 YNFKEQ. Trimming shortened V by 0 bases and J by 0 bases, and 12 bases separated the two germline ends. The CDR3 loop spans 17 amino acids. The CDR3: CASSQERRGTSYNEQFF. In DNA form, the CDR3 reads TGTGCCAGCAGCCAAGAACGTCGGGGGACCTCCTACAATGAGCAGTTCTTC.

This chain links TRBV29-1 with TRBJ2-5; D is uncertain. CDR1 is SQVTM and CDR2 is ANQGSEA in the germline V gene. This CDR3 contains 11 residues. The germline V and J ends were trimmed by 7 bases and 3 bases, with 9 bases remaining between them. CDR3 residues: CSAGWKETQYF. The DNA for the CDR3 is TGCAGCGCTGGGTGGAAAGAGACCCAGTACTTC.